This T cell receptor (beta chain) was sequenced in a study of blood T cell repertoires in COVID-19. Study-level information: The samples span acute and convalescent COVID-19 from the United States, Italy and Spain.

Only one count was recorded for this clone. V lost 5 bases to trimming and J lost 1 base; unmatched junction nucleotides: 11. This CDR3 comprises 16 residues. Germline V gives CDR1 SGHVS, CDR2 FNYEAQ. Measured with immunoSEQ multiplex PCR; TCRdb has only the in-frame clones, and not every one. This table has 350,000 or so clones, over 75% appearing once. The specimen sequenced was PBMCs or T cells enriched from blood (not recorded which). This clonotype was sampled from a woman in her twenties or thirties who had recovered from COVID-19. The gene calls are TRBV7-6 and TRBJ2-7; TRBD1 matches 7 bases. The CDR3 region is CASSPDPDRISYEQYF. The CDR3 DNA follows: TGTGCCAGCAGCCCAGACCCGGACAGGATATCCTACGAGCAGTACTTC.